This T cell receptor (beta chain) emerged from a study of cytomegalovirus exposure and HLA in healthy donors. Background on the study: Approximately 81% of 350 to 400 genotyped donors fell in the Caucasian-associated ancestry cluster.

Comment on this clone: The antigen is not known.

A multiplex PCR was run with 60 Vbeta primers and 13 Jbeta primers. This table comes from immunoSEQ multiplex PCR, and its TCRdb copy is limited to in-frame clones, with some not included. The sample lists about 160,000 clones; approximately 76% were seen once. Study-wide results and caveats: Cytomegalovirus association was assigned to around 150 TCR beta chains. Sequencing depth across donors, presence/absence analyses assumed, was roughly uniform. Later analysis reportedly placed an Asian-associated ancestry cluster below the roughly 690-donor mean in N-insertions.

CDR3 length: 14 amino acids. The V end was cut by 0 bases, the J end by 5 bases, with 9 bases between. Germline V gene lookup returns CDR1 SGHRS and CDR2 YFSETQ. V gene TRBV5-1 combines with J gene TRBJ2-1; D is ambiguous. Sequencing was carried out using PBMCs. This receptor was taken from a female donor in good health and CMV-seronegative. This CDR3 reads CASSLDLRDNEQFF. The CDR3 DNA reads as TGCGCCAGCAGCTTGGACCTCCGGGACAATGAGCAGTTCTTC.